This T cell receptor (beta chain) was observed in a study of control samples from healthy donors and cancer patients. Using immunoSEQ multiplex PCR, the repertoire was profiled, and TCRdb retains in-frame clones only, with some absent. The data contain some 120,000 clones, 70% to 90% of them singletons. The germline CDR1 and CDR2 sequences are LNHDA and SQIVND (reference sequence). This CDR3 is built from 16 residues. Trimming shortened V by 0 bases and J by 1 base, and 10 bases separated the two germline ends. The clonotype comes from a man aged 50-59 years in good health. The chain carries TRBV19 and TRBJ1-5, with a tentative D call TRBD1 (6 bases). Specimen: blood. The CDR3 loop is CASSIDRGQSNQPQHF. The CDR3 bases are TGTGCCAGTAGTATAGATAGAGGACAGAGCAATCAGCCCCAGCATTTT. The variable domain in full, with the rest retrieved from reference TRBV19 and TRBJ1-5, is DGGITQSPKYLFRKEGQNVTLSCEQNLNHDAMYWYRQDPGQGLRLIYYSQIVNDFQKGDIAEGYSVSREKKESFPLTVTSAQKNPTAFYLCASSIDRGQSNQPQHFGDGTRLSIL.